One and the same sample provided the 30 T cell receptor beta chains below, sequenced in a study of blood T cell repertoires in COVID-19. Profiling relied on immunoSEQ multiplex PCR, and the TCRdb table lists in-frame clones only, not all of them. This table holds over 100,000 clones, about 80% found once. Material for sequencing was peripheral blood. The receptors shown here come from an elderly woman with active or convalescent COVID-19.

The J gene is TRBJ2-7, the V gene TRBV30; TRBD1 matches 10 bases. After removal of 2 bases from V and 6 bases from J, the junction contained 7 bases not matched to a gene. CDR1 and CDR2 (germline): GTSNPN, SVGIG (reference sequence). The CDR3 has 14 amino acids. CDR3 region: CAWSRDRGVGEQYF. Here the CDR3 DNA reads TGTGCCTGGAGTCGGGACAGGGGAGTGGGCGAGCAGTACTTC.

As for this clone: One end of the junction fails to match germline, which may point to a read error. J is TRBJ1-5 and V is TRBV19; no firm D call. This CDR3 has 15 amino acids. Germline V CDR1 and CDR2: LNHDA, SQIVND (reference sequence). The CDR3 region has the DNA TGTGCCAGTAGTATGCCCCTCGGCAGGCTTCAGGCCCAGCATTTT. Residues: CASSMPLGRLQAQHF. The full variable domain, in which reference TRBV19 and TRBJ1-5 provide the parts outside the CDR3, is DGGITQSPKYLFRKEGQNVTLSCEQNLNHDAMYWYRQDPGQGLRLIYYSQIVNDFQKGDIAEGYSVSREKKESFPLTVTSAQKNPTAFYLCASSMPLGRLQAQHFGDGTRLSIL.

This clone was observed a single time. The chain is built from TRBV28 and TRBJ1-4; 11 bases map to TRBD1. V trimming: 2 bases; J trimming: 1 base; junction bases outside the gene matches: 12. CDR1 MDHEN and CDR2 SYDVKM come from the germline V gene. This CDR3 has 20 amino acids. CDR3 nucleotides: TGTGCCAGCAGTTTACGTAAAAGGGGACAGGGGGTCGTAACTAATGAAAAACTGTTTTTT. It specifies CASSLRKRGQGVVTNEKLFF.

The chain uses TRBV27 and TRBJ2-5; 8 nucleotides line up with TRBD2. CDR1 and CDR2 from the germline V gene are MNHEY and SMNVEV (reference sequence). The J segment lost 4 bases and the V segment lost 5 bases, leaving 12 bases of the junction unmatched. The CDR3 spans 16 residues. This CDR3 reads CASSPWTSPVGETQYF. The CDR3, as DNA: TGTGCCAGCAGTCCCTGGACTAGCCCCGTGGGAGAGACCCAGTACTTC.

The chain carries TRBV19 and TRBJ1-2, with D hard to call. Germline CDR1 is LNHDA and CDR2 is SQIVND (reference sequence). The CDR3 has 12 residues. Written as DNA, the CDR3 is TGTGCAACGGTGGGAGGAAACTATGGCTACACCTTC. It codes for CATVGGNYGYTF.

The chain is built from TRBV19 and TRBJ2-5, with TRBD2 identical over 14 bases. J lost 0 bases, V lost 3 bases, and 9 bases had no gene match. The CDR3 consists of 19 residues. Germline V gives CDR1 LNHDA, CDR2 SQIVND (reference sequence). In DNA, the CDR3 is TGTGCCAGTAGTATTAGAAGACTAGCGGGGGGGACGTACCAAGAGACCCAGTACTTC. Translating it yields CASSIRRLAGGTYQETQYF.

The V call is TRBV5-1, the J call TRBJ2-4, with D possibly matching TRBD2 (7 bases). Trimming left V 2 bases short and J 5 bases short, with 11 bases between. This CDR3 region has 14 residues. Germline V gene data show CDR1 as SGHRS and CDR2 as YFSETQ. For the CDR3, the DNA is TGCGCCAGCAGCTTAGGGGGAGGGGAAAACATTCAGTACTTC. Its translation is CASSLGGGENIQYF.

There are a few counts of this clone. V and J are TRBV11-2 and TRBJ2-4, with D tentatively TRBD1 (6 bases). Germline V gives CDR1 SGHAT, CDR2 FQNNGV. The CDR3 loop spans 14 amino acids. With 5 bases removed from V and 2 bases from J, the gap between germline ends came to 10 bases. In nucleotides, the CDR3 is TGTGCCAGCAGCCCAACAGGGCCCAAAAACATTCAGTACTTC. This codes for CASSPTGPKNIQYF.

This sequence joins TRBV5-4 and TRBJ1-2; D gene unclear. From germline, CDR1 is SGHNT and CDR2 YYREEE (reference sequence). Deletions cut 2 bases from V and 4 bases from J, with 6 bases between. The CDR3 runs 12 residues. The CDR3 is CASSFSSYGYTF. CDR3 sequence (DNA): TGTGCCAGCAGCTTTTCGTCCTATGGCTACACCTTC.

The J gene is TRBJ2-7, the V gene TRBV3-1 (or the pseudogene TRBV3-2); D call uncertain. The CDR3 has 12 residues. The V end lost 2 bases, the J end lost 1 base, and 3 bases lay between the germline ends. CDR1 and CDR2 from the germline V gene are LGHDT and YNNKEL (reference sequence). This CDR3 reads CASSQSSYEQYF. The DNA of the CDR3 is TGTGCCAGCAGCCAATCATCCTACGAGCAGTACTTC.

The V gene is TRBV5-1, the J gene TRBJ2-5, with D perhaps TRBD2 (6 bases). The germline V gene has CDR1 SGHRS and CDR2 YFSETQ. Trimming took 4 bases from V and 3 from J, leaving 13 bases between them. The CDR3 spans 14 residues. The CDR3 is CASSPGELKETQYF. CDR3 DNA: TGCGCCAGCAGCCCGGGGGAGCTTAAAGAGACCCAGTACTTC.

V gene TRBV2 combines with J gene TRBJ1-3; no definite D call. Germline assignment: CDR1 SNHLY and CDR2 FYNNEI. Trimming removed 7 bases at V and 4 bases at J, with 8 bases between. The CDR3 sequence is 12 residues long. Here the CDR3 reads CASTYAGNTIYF. The CDR3, as DNA: TGTGCCAGCACCTATGCGGGAAACACCATATATTTT.

This sequence joins TRBV30 and TRBJ2-7, with 7 bases that match TRBD1. The J segment lost 1 base and the V segment lost 6 bases, leaving 6 bases of the junction unmatched. The germline gives CDR1 GTSNPN, CDR2 SVGIG (reference sequence). The CDR3 loop spans 13 amino acids. CDR3 in DNA: TGTGCCTGTCATGACAGGGAGTCCTACGAGCAGTACTTC. It encodes CACHDRESYEQYF.

This clone was detected only a few times. The V gene is TRBV28, the J gene TRBJ1-5, with 8 bases lining up with TRBD1. This CDR3 region has 15 residues. The V and J ends lost 4 bases and 3 bases, in that order; junction bases with no gene match: 5. The germline gives CDR1 MDHEN, CDR2 SYDVKM. The CDR3 DNA is TGTGCCAGCAGTTCCGGACAGGGTAACAATCAGCCCCAGCATTTT. It translates to CASSSGQGNNQPQHF.

This clone has only a few counts. The chain combines TRBV4-2 with TRBJ1-1, with D perhaps TRBD1 (6 bases). From germline, CDR1 is LGHNA and CDR2 YNFKEQ. The CDR3 has 13 amino acids. The V gene lost 4 bases and the J gene lost 10 bases, with 16 bases spanning the gap. The CDR3 nucleotides read TGTGCCAGCAGCCTCTTACACAGGGAAGGAGCTTTCTTT. Its translation: CASSLLHREGAFF.

The chain is built from TRBV7-9 and TRBJ1-1, with D tentatively TRBD1 (5 bases). V lost 6 bases, J lost 1 base, and 6 bases lay in between. Germline V gives CDR1 SEHNR, CDR2 FQNEAQ (reference sequence). The CDR3 runs 12 residues. CDR3 amino acids: CASSTGNTEAFF. The CDR3 nucleotides read TGTGCCAGCAGTACAGGGAACACTGAAGCTTTCTTT. Together with reference TRBV7-9 and TRBJ1-1, the CDR3 gives the full variable domain: DTGVSQNPRHKITKRGQNVTFRCDPISEHNRLYWYRQTLGQGPEFLTYFQNEAQLEKSRLLSDRFSAERPKGSFSTLEIQRTEQGDSAMYLCASSTGNTEAFFGQGTRLTVV.

The chain combines TRBV7-8 with TRBJ2-5, with D possibly matching TRBD2 (5 bases). The length of the CDR3 is 14 residues. V was trimmed by 3 bases and J by 0 bases, leaving 8 bases between them. Looked up from germline, CDR1 is SGHVS and CDR2 is FQNEAQ. The CDR3 DNA follows: TGTGCCAGCAGCTTTGGACTGTACCAAGAGACCCAGTACTTC. Translated: CASSFGLYQETQYF.

The gene calls are TRBV24-1 and TRBJ1-5; D gene unclear. Germline values: CDR1 KGHDR, CDR2 SFDVKD. Trimming removed 3 bases from V and 6 bases from J, with 14 bases in between. The CDR3 length is 15 residues. The DNA of the CDR3 is TGTGCCACCAGTGATGGCGGGCCCCGGCGTCAGCCCCAGCATTTT. The encoded protein is CATSDGGPRRQPQHF.

The chain is built from TRBV10-2 and TRBJ1-2; tentative D call: TRBD1 (5 bases). The CDR3 sequence is 12 residues long. Germline V lookup: CDR1 WSHSY, CDR2 SAAADI. Trimming stripped 8 bases from V and 4 bases from J, with 11 bases between. For the CDR3, the DNA is TGCGCCAGCTTACGGGACTCCTATGGCTACACCTTC. It yields the protein CASLRDSYGYTF.

CDR3 in amino acids: CASSTGTDEKLFF. The CDR3 DNA sequence: TGCGCCAGCAGCACAGGGACGGATGAAAAACTGTTTTTT. The genes are TRBV5-1 and TRBJ1-4, with D maybe TRBD1 (6 bases). The ends were cut back, 4 bases at V and 6 bases at J, with 10 bases in the middle. The germline V gene has CDR1 SGHRS and CDR2 YFSETQ. This CDR3 comprises 13 residues.

This chain connects TRBV30 to TRBJ1-3, with TRBD1 as a possible D gene (5 bases). Germline-derived CDR1 and CDR2 are GTSNPN and SVGIG (reference sequence). The CDR3 length is 14 residues. Trimming pared 3 bases from V and 4 bases from J, leaving 13 bases between. The CDR3 region has the DNA TGTGCCTGGAGCCCAGGGAAAAACGGAAACACCATATATTTT. It yields the protein CAWSPGKNGNTIYF. Using reference TRBV30 and TRBJ1-3 for the parts outside the CDR3, the full variable domain is SQTIHQWPATLVQPVGSPLSLECTVEGTSNPNLYWYRQAAGRGLQLLFYSVGIGQISSEVPQNLSASRPQDRQFILSSKKLLLSDSGFYLCAWSPGKNGNTIYFGEGSWLTVV.

J is TRBJ1-2 and V is TRBV7-9; TRBD1 is a possible D gene (5 bases). This CDR3 is built from 13 residues. Germline V gene data show CDR1 as SEHNR and CDR2 as FQNEAQ (reference sequence). Deletions cut 7 bases from V and 7 bases from J, with 16 bases between. The CDR3 DNA reads as TGTGCCAGCACCAGACAGTTCATCGTTGGCTACACCTTC. Its translation is CASTRQFIVGYTF.

The chain employs TRBV15 and TRBJ1-6; 9 bases fit TRBD1. Trimming at V came to 3 bases and at J to 12 bases, leaving 15 bases not matched to a gene. Germline CDR1 and CDR2: LNHNV and YYDKDF (reference sequence). The CDR3 has 17 amino acids. Here the CDR3 reads CATSRRPGQGLNLPLHF. CDR3 DNA: TGTGCCACCAGCAGGCGACCGGGACAGGGATTAAATCTACCCCTCCACTTT. The whole variable domain, filled in from reference TRBV15 and TRBJ1-6, reads DAMVIQNPRYQVTQFGKPVTLSCSQTLNHNVMYWYQQKSSQAPKLLFHYYDKDFNNEADTPDNFQSRRPNTSFCFLDIRSPGLGDTAMYLCATSRRPGQGLNLPLHFGNGTRLTVT.

This chain connects TRBV5-6 to TRBJ1-6; no firm D call. The germline V gene has CDR1 SGHDT and CDR2 YYEEEE. Between the trimmed V and J ends, which lost 1 base and 7 bases, there was a span of 12 bases. This CDR3 has 15 amino acids. CDR3 nucleotide sequence: TGTGCCAGCAGCTTGCTGGGAGACGAAAATTCACCCCTCCACTTT. It specifies CASSLLGDENSPLHF. The full variable domain, rest sourced from reference TRBV5-6 and TRBJ1-6, is DAGVTQSPTHLIKTRGQQVTLRCSPKSGHDTVSWYQQALGQGPQFIFQYYEEEERQRGNFPDRFSGHQFPNYSSELNVNALLLGDSALYLCASSLLGDENSPLHFGNGTRLTVT.

The CDR3 bases are TGTGCCAGCAGAGGGGGGGGAATCGCTGAAGCTTTCTTT. Amino acid sequence: CASRGGGIAEAFF. This rearrangement joins TRBV28 to TRBJ1-1; a possible D gene is TRBD1 (6 bases). The germline V gene encodes CDR1 MDHEN and CDR2 SYDVKM. The V end lost 6 bases, the J end lost 6 bases, and 14 bases lay between the germline ends. This CDR3 contains 13 residues.

The chain uses TRBV5-8 and TRBJ2-6; 7 nucleotides match TRBD2. V gave up 4 bases and J gave up 1 base; unmatched junction bases: 5. The CDR3 is 16 residues long. The germline V gene encodes CDR1 SGHTS and CDR2 YDEGEE. CDR3 residues: CASSPGEGSGANVLTF. The CDR3 DNA sequence: TGTGCCAGCAGCCCCGGGGAGGGATCTGGGGCCAACGTCCTGACTTTC.

The rearrangement joins TRBV7-2 to TRBJ1-6; 7 bases map to TRBD1. J lost 7 bases, V lost 5 bases, and 8 bases had no gene match. Germline assignment: CDR1 SGHTA and CDR2 FQGNSA. The CDR3 is 15 residues long. As DNA, the CDR3 is TGTGCCAGCAGCGCGACCGGGACAGAAAATTCACCCCTCCACTTT. Translated, it gives CASSATGTENSPLHF.

J is TRBJ2-1 and V is TRBV10-2; weak D call: TRBD2 (5 bases). Trimming took off 7 bases at V and 3 bases at J, with 10 bases between the two ends. The germline V gene encodes CDR1 WSHSY and CDR2 SAAADI. The CDR3 spans 13 residues. The CDR3 reads CASTGINYNEQFF. CDR3 sequence (DNA): TGCGCCAGCACGGGGATCAACTACAATGAGCAGTTCTTC.

The chain has TRBV2 and TRBJ1-2; 7 positions agree with TRBD1. Germline trimming cut 4 bases from V and 1 base from J; bases unmatched to any gene: 3. The CDR3 is 14 amino acids. Germline V CDR1 and CDR2: SNHLY, FYNNEI. CDR3 amino acids: CASSAGQVNYGYTF. CDR3 DNA: TGTGCCAGCAGTGCCGGACAGGTTAACTATGGCTACACCTTC.

The V call is TRBV28, the J call TRBJ1-1, with a tentative D call TRBD1 (5 bases). This CDR3 spans 14 amino acids. V gave up 3 bases and J gave up 4 bases, with 12 bases separating them. CDR1 and CDR2 from the germline V gene are MDHEN and SYDVKM. CDR3 sequence (DNA): TGTGCCAGCAGTTTTAGGCGGAGGGGCACTGAAGCTTTCTTT. Protein: CASSFRRRGTEAFF.